Many counts were recorded for the clone carrying this T cell receptor (beta chain). Its target is not known. This sample is drawn from a study of regulatory T cells in long-lasting Graves disease. About the study: The term persistent Graves' disease signified upward of 5 years on antithyroid drugs with positive TSH receptor antibodies.

Germline-derived CDR1 and CDR2 are DFQATT and SNEGSKA (reference sequence). Trimming removed 0 bases from V and 0 bases from J, with 5 bases in between. This CDR3 region has 14 residues. Indicated time point: persistent/refractory GD, antithyroid drugs over 5 years with positive TRAb. Researchers made the TCR library from RNA that was extracted from PBMCs. Findings and caveats of the study: Favoring TRBV28, TRBJ1-2 and TRBJ2-5 was a feature seen in persistent disease. For persistent Graves' patients, TCR diversity was lower than for newly diagnosed ones.

In building TCR beta libraries, iRepertoire HTBI primers were used together with Arm-PCR of CDR3 regions. Authors' processing steps: The study identified more than 55 TRBV and more than 11 TRBJ segments across samples. From the multiplex PCR reads, TCRdb called clonotypes with MiXCR, one entry per CDR3 protein. TCRdb assigned the V and J calls; the authors' analysis was not used. This sample has a few hundred thousand distinct CDR3 sequences, with about 22% found just once. This TCR came from a female donor with Graves disease. The sample was peripheral blood mononuclear cells (PBMCs), taken when the disease was refractory, from a patient treated with antithyroid drugs. The chain recombines TRBV20-1 with TRBJ2-2, with D unresolved. The CDR3 protein is CSARETANTGELFF. The CDR3 DNA sequence: TGCAGTGCTAGAGAAACAGCGAACACCGGGGAGCTGTTTTTT.